This TCR beta chain is from a study of T cells in Graves' hyperthyroidism and ophthalmopathy. Researchers amplified the TCR beta CDR3 regions from RNA transcripts. First-round RT-PCR with HTBI primers amplified the TCR CDR3 region. TCRdb fed the multiplex PCR reads into MiXCR, producing one record per CDR3 protein. The sample includes about half a million distinct CDR3 sequences, approximately 24% of them seen just once. The CDR3 is 14 amino acids. Germline V gene lookup returns CDR1 ENHRY and CDR2 SYGVKD. Trimming took 4 bases from V and 4 from J, leaving 13 bases between them. The study included ophthalmopathy patients with Clinical Activity Score at least 3, NOSPECS grade at least 4 and duration under 3 months. From under 12 ml of fresh peripheral blood, PBMCs were isolated. Study-wide results and caveats: Clonotypes that were expanded in thyroid above 0.001 mostly appeared in blood too.

In its sample, this clonotype was seen many times. Antigen specificity is unknown. The clonotype was recovered from a woman in her twenties or thirties with Graves' ophthalmopathy. Sequenced: blood. The V and J genes are TRBV10-3 and TRBJ1-2; D remains ambiguous. This CDR3 reads CAISGLRESYGYTF. DNA of the CDR3: TGTGCCATCAGTGGACTCCGGGAGTCCTATGGCTACACCTTC.